The T cell receptor beta chain under discussion was sequenced for a study of Tregs in tolerant kidney transplant recipients. Study-level points and caveats: The small number of patients limits these findings pending further validation. Donor-specific Treg expansion exceeded global Treg expansion in tolerant patients, suggesting antigen drive. Activated donor B cell expansion appeared to reveal the most relevant donor-specific TCRbeta repertoire.

The data were produced by immunoSEQ multiplex PCR, yet TCRdb's version contains in-frame clones alone and is incomplete. The data show more than 60,000 clones, 98% seen once. As regards this clone: Antigen specificity is unknown.

Unstimulated regulatory T cells (CD4+CD25+CD127-), CD4+CD25- non-regulatory cells, CD4 and CD8 cells were FACS-sorted from thawed PBMCs. The CDR3 has 15 amino acids. V lost 4 bases and J lost 3, with 16 bases in between. Germline CDR1 reads SGDLS; CDR2 reads YYNGEE. The chain combines TRBV9 with TRBJ1-2, with a possible D match to TRBD1 (5 bases). Sequences were derived from CD4+ T cells from blood, sampled before the transplant. The clonotype comes from a human donor who received a combined kidney and bone marrow transplant. DNA of the CDR3: TGTGCCAGCAGCCCCACTCCGACGGGGGACTATGGCTACACCTTC. It translates to CASSPTPTGDYGYTF.